Following are 26 T cell receptor beta chains from one sample sequenced in a study of identical twins. MiXCR, run by TCRdb on the 5' RACE reads, gives a single entry per CDR3 protein. The sample holds 1,800,000 or so distinct CDR3 sequences, more than 30% seen once. Sequences were obtained from cord blood. These receptors all stem from a newborn girl in good health.

This clonotype showed up just a few times. This sequence joins TRBV25-1 and TRBJ1-2, with a weak D call TRBD1 (6 bases). The CDR3 contains 14 residues. V lost 1 base and J 4 bases, leaving 10 bases between the germline ends. Germline-derived CDR1 and CDR2 are MGHDK and SYGVNS. The CDR3, as DNA: TGTGCCAGCAGTGAATGGACAGCCACCTATGGCTACACCTTC. Residues: CASSEWTATYGYTF.

This clonotype was detected a few times. This chain uses TRBV9 with TRBJ1-1; 9 nucleotides match TRBD1. The length of the CDR3 is 20 residues. The V and J ends lost 1 base and 5 bases, in that order; junction bases with no gene match: 21. CDR1 SGDLS and CDR2 YYNGEE come from the germline V gene. CDR3 coding DNA: TGTGCCAGCAGCGTATCCACATGGGCCGCGACAGGGGGTAGAGGAACTGAAGCTTTCTTT. This sequence encodes CASSVSTWAATGGRGTEAFF. Complete variable domain (other parts from reference TRBV9 and TRBJ1-1): DSGVTQTPKHLITATGQRVTLRCSPRSGDLSVYWYQQSLDQGLQFLIQYYNGEERAKGNILERFSAQQFPDLHSELNLSSLELGDSALYFCASSVSTWAATGGRGTEAFFGQGTRLTVV.

This rearrangement joins TRBV5-1 to TRBJ2-3; 11 nucleotides agree with TRBD2. CDR1 and CDR2 from the germline V gene are SGHRS and YFSETQ. The CDR3 runs 14 residues. The ends lost 2 bases at V and 7 bases at J; junction bases unmatched: 3. The CDR3 spells CASSFTSGRNTQYF. The CDR3 bases are TGCGCCAGCAGCTTTACTAGCGGGAGAAATACGCAGTATTTT.

J is TRBJ2-5 and V is TRBV14; TRBD2 matches at 11 bases. The CDR3 sequence is 17 residues long. Germline CDR1 SGHDN, CDR2 FVKESK. The ends lost 1 base at V and 11 bases at J; junction bases unmatched: 15. The CDR3: CASSQGLASGGRYEQYF. Written as DNA, the CDR3 is TGTGCCAGCAGCCAAGGTCTGGCTAGCGGGGGGAGGTATGAGCAGTACTTC. Filled out from reference TRBV14 and TRBJ2-5, the complete variable domain reads EAGVTQFPSHSVIEKGQTVTLRCDPISGHDNLYWYRRVMGKEIKFLLHFVKESKQDESGMPNNRFLAERTGGTYSTLKVQPAELEDSGVYFCASSQGLASGGRYEQYFGPGTRLLVL.

J is TRBJ2-7 and V is TRBV20-1; D is possibly TRBD2 (6 bases). This CDR3 is built from 14 residues. The V end was cut by 3 bases, the J end by 0 bases, with 12 bases between. Germline V gene sequence: CDR1 DFQATT, CDR2 SNEGSKA (reference sequence). The CDR3 DNA follows: TGCAGTGCTAGCCCAGCGGGTAGCTCCTACGAGCAGTACTTC. It codes for CSASPAGSSYEQYF.

This clonotype was found a few times. This sequence joins TRBV28 and TRBJ1-2; no reliable D call. V was clipped by 7 bases and J by 7 bases, with 10 bases between them. Per germline, CDR1 MDHEN and CDR2 SYDVKM. This CDR3 is built from 11 residues. The CDR3 DNA reads as TGTGCCAGCATGGGAGGGCCTGGCTACACCTTC. This gives the protein CASMGGPGYTF.

DNA of the CDR3: TGTGCCAGCAGCTTATTACTCCTGAACACTGAAGCTTTCTTT. As protein: CASSLLLLNTEAFF. The J gene is TRBJ1-1, the V gene TRBV7-2; D is ambiguous. Trimming took off 2 bases at V and 0 bases at J, with 7 bases between the two ends. The CDR3 runs to 14 residues. The germline V gene has CDR1 SGHTA and CDR2 FQGNSA.

The chain is built from TRBV20-1 and TRBJ2-1; D gene unclear. Per the germline V gene, CDR1 is DFQATT and CDR2 is SNEGSKA (reference sequence). Trimming removed 5 bases from V and 10 bases from J, with 9 bases in between. The CDR3 consists of 10 residues. CDR3 DNA sequence: TGCAGTGCTCTTCTATACGAGCAGTTCTTC. This sequence encodes CSALLYEQFF.

J is TRBJ1-2 and V is TRBV14, with D perhaps TRBD1 (6 bases). Trimming removed 1 base from V and 2 bases from J, with 23 bases in between. Germline values: CDR1 SGHDN, CDR2 FVKESK. The length of the CDR3 is 19 residues. The CDR3 loop is CASSQAHLGGHPNNYGYTF. The CDR3 DNA is TGTGCCAGCAGCCAAGCCCACTTGGGGGGACATCCTAACAACTATGGCTACACCTTC.

The chain joins TRBV20-1 to TRBJ2-3; 11 bases fit TRBD2. CDR3 length: 16 residues. CDR1 and CDR2 (germline): DFQATT, SNEGSKA (reference sequence). V was clipped by 1 base and J by 3 bases; unmatched bases: 6. In nucleotides, the CDR3 is TGCAGTGCTAGAGGCCGACTAGCGGGGCTGACAGATACGCAGTATTTT. It yields the protein CSARGRLAGLTDTQYF.

The rearrangement links TRBV10-2 to TRBJ1-4, with 7 bases identical to TRBD1. Trimming at V came to 6 bases and at J to 6 bases, leaving 10 bases not matched to a gene. This CDR3 is 15 amino acids long. In germline, CDR1 is WSHSY, CDR2 SAAADI. The CDR3 loop reads CASRADRKKHEKLFF. The CDR3 DNA follows: TGCGCCAGCAGGGCGGACAGGAAAAAACATGAAAAACTGTTTTTT.

In its sample, this clonotype was seen a few times. The chain employs TRBV7-2 and TRBJ2-3; D remains ambiguous. In germline, CDR1 is SGHTA, CDR2 FQGNSA. CDR3 length equals 14 residues. Trimming pared 6 bases from V and 6 bases from J, leaving 16 bases between. The CDR3 is CASSRKYGPDTQYF. CDR3 bases: TGTGCCAGCAGTAGGAAGTACGGGCCCGATACGCAGTATTTT.

The rearrangement joins TRBV11-2 to TRBJ2-2; D call uncertain. The CDR3 spans 14 residues. CDR1 is SGHAT, CDR2 FQNNGV, per germline. V was trimmed by 6 bases and J by 7 bases, leaving 15 bases between them. CDR3 nucleotides: TGTGCCAGCAGTAGATTAACGAGTGTCGGGGAGCTGTTTTTT. Protein product: CASSRLTSVGELFF. The variable domain in full, with the rest retrieved from reference TRBV11-2 and TRBJ2-2, is EAGVAQSPRYKIIEKRQSVAFWCNPISGHATLYWYQQILGQGPKLLIQFQNNGVVDDSQLPKDRFSAERLKGVDSTLKIQPAKLEDSAVYLCASSRLTSVGELFFGEGSRLTVL.

The chain uses TRBV7-2 and TRBJ2-3, with D perhaps matching TRBD1 or TRBD2 (5 bases each). Trimming removed 7 bases from V and 0 bases from J, with 14 bases in between. Germline loops: CDR1 SGHTA, CDR2 FQGNSA. The CDR3 runs 15 residues. In DNA form, the CDR3 reads TGTGCCAGCATACGGGACCAACTAAGCACAGATACGCAGTATTTT. Translation gives CASIRDQLSTDTQYF.

This clonotype has only a few counts. The J gene is TRBJ2-3, the V gene TRBV4-1; 7 nucleotides line up with TRBD1. The CDR3 has 17 residues. Unmatched junction bases numbered 11, after V lost 4 bases and J lost 1 base. Germline lookup yields CDR1 MGHRA and CDR2 YSYEKL. The CDR3 loop reads CASSLTGPPFGTDTQYF. The CDR3 coding sequence is TGCGCCAGCAGCCTGACAGGGCCGCCCTTTGGCACAGATACGCAGTATTTT.

This clonotype turned up a few times. This chain links TRBV9 with TRBJ1-5; maybe TRBD1 (6 bases). V was trimmed by 4 bases and J by 9 bases, leaving 11 bases between them. The CDR3 has 12 residues. CDR1 is SGDLS, CDR2 YYNGEE, per germline. CDR3 nucleotide sequence: TGTGCCAGCAGCTCAGGGGTCCGGCCCCAGCATTTT. It yields the protein CASSSGVRPQHF.

J is TRBJ2-1 and V is TRBV6-6; D could derive from TRBD1 or TRBD2 (6 bases each). Per the germline V gene, CDR1 is MNHNY and CDR2 is SVGAGI (reference sequence). The V gene lost 6 bases and the J gene lost 4 bases, with 19 bases spanning the gap. There are 16 residues in the CDR3. CDR3: CASRQVGGTGYNEQFF. CDR3 in DNA: TGTGCCAGCAGGCAAGTCGGGGGCACGGGGTACAATGAGCAGTTCTTC.

The chain has TRBV7-8 and TRBJ2-4; possible D gene TRBD2, 6 bases. The J call is doubtful: the DNA matches TRBJ2-7 better. CDR3 size: 15 residues. Germline loops: CDR1 SGHVS, CDR2 FQNEAQ. The chain's CDR3 is CASSLAWDFSYEQYF. The CDR3 region has the DNA TGTGCCAGCAGCTTAGCCTGGGACTTCAGCTACGAGCAGTACTTC.

This clonotype was detected only a few times. V usage is TRBV9 and J usage is TRBJ2-5; TRBD2 might be the D (5 bases). The CDR3 extends over 13 amino acids. Germline V gene data show CDR1 as SGDLS and CDR2 as YYNGEE. Trimming took 3 bases from V and 5 from J, leaving 11 bases between them. CDR3 nucleotide sequence: TGTGCCAGCAGCGCGCCTAGCTTGGAGACCCAGTACTTC. It translates to CASSAPSLETQYF. Variable domain in full (rest from reference TRBV9 and TRBJ2-5): DSGVTQTPKHLITATGQRVTLRCSPRSGDLSVYWYQQSLDQGLQFLIQYYNGEERAKGNILERFSAQQFPDLHSELNLSSLELGDSALYFCASSAPSLETQYFGPGTRLLVL.

V and J are TRBV18 and TRBJ2-3; D is undetermined. The CDR3 covers 13 residues. The germline V gene has CDR1 KGHSH and CDR2 LQKENI. Trimming took off 0 bases at V and 7 bases at J, with 8 bases between the two ends. The CDR3 region has the DNA TGTGCCAGCTCACCACCATACAGTAATACGCAGTATTTT. It is translated as CASSPPYSNTQYF.

The J gene is TRBJ1-4, the V gene TRBV10-3, with 7 bases identical to TRBD1. After removal of 6 bases from V and 5 bases from J, the junction contained 3 bases not matched to a gene. The CDR3 consists of 13 residues. CDR1 is ENHRY, CDR2 SYGVKD, per germline. CDR3 loop: CAIREGGNEKLFF. The CDR3 DNA is TGTGCCATCAGGGAAGGGGGCAATGAAAAACTGTTTTTT.

This chain links TRBV7-9 with TRBJ1-2, with D possibly matching TRBD1 (5 bases). This CDR3 region has 15 residues. The V gene's germline CDR1 is SEHNR and CDR2 FQNEAQ (reference sequence). V was cut by 7 bases and J by 6 bases, with 21 bases left in between. The CDR3 DNA sequence: TGTGCCAGCAACCCCCCGGGGGGAGAGTCTGATGGCTACACCTTC. This encodes CASNPPGGESDGYTF.

This chain connects TRBV20-1 to TRBJ1-5; weak D call: TRBD1 (5 bases). The CDR3 covers 16 residues. Deletions cut 3 bases from V and 6 bases from J, with 21 bases between. Germline assignment: CDR1 DFQATT and CDR2 SNEGSKA (reference sequence). This chain's CDR3 is CSASQLHRCRGQPQHF. The CDR3 nucleotides read TGCAGTGCTAGCCAACTCCACAGGTGTAGAGGTCAGCCCCAGCATTTT.

The rearrangement uses TRBV29-1 and TRBJ1-2; 8 nucleotides line up with TRBD1. CDR1 and CDR2 (germline): SQVTM, ANQGSEA. There are 16 residues in the CDR3. V lost 6 bases, J lost 4 bases, and 16 bases stayed unmatched. In DNA, the CDR3 is TGCAGCGTCGCCATTGTGGACAGGGAGCCAGCCTATGGCTACACCTTC. It specifies CSVAIVDREPAYGYTF. Based on the CDR3 plus reference TRBV29-1 and TRBJ1-2, the full variable domain is SAVISQKPSRDICQRGTSLTIQCQVDSQVTMMFWYRQQPGQSLTLIATANQGSEATYESGFVIDKFPISRPNLTFSTLTVSNMSPEDSSIYLCSVAIVDREPAYGYTFGSGTRLTVV.

This sequence joins TRBV9 and TRBJ2-3; D gene uncertain. Germline CDR1 reads SGDLS; CDR2 reads YYNGEE. V lost 0 bases and J lost 0, with 8 bases in between. CDR3 length: 15 amino acids. The CDR3 loop is CASSVVSHSTDTQYF. The CDR3 nucleotides read TGTGCCAGCAGCGTAGTCTCCCATAGCACAGATACGCAGTATTTT.

J is TRBJ1-2 and V is TRBV3-1, with no clear D. Trimming took 0 bases from V and 4 from J, leaving 15 bases between them. The CDR3 length is 16 residues. The germline CDR1 and CDR2 sequences are LGHDT and YNNKEL (reference sequence). The CDR3 bases are TGTGCCAGCAGCCAAGAAAAGGGAGTGGTTAGCTATGGCTACACCTTC. This sequence encodes CASSQEKGVVSYGYTF. The full variable domain, its missing parts supplied by reference TRBV3-1 and TRBJ1-2, is DTAVSQTPKYLVTQMGNDKSIKCEQNLGHDTMYWYKQDSKKFLKIMFSYNNKELIINETVPNRFSPKSPDKAHLNLHINSLELGDSAVYFCASSQEKGVVSYGYTFGSGTRLTVV.